Below, 10 T cell receptor beta chains from the same sample are listed, as sequenced in a study of OX40 agonist ivuxolimab in advanced cancers. Profiled with immunoSEQ multiplex PCR; TCRdb holds only in-frame clones, not every one. The data hold some 43,000 clones, with roughly 89% observed a single time. This sample comprised CD4+ or CD8+ T cells sorted from blood, obtained in a trial of the OX40 agonist ivuxolimab. The receptors derive from an adult with an advanced solid tumor such as melanoma, head and neck, liver or kidney cancer.

The chain has TRBV6-1 and TRBJ1-2; weak D call: TRBD1 (5 bases). Germline V gives CDR1 MNHNS, CDR2 SASEGT. V lost 0 bases, J lost 8 bases, and 19 bases lay in between. The CDR3 spans 16 residues. The DNA for the CDR3 is TGTGCCAGCAGTGAAGCGCTTGGCAGGGAGGTCGGGGGCTACACCTTC. Its translation: CASSEALGREVGGYTF.

This rearrangement joins TRBV4-2 to TRBJ1-4; no reliable D call. Germline loops: CDR1 LGHNA, CDR2 YNFKEQ. Between the trimmed V and J ends, which lost 4 bases and 3 bases, there was a span of 12 bases. The CDR3 loop spans 15 amino acids. The DNA of the CDR3 is TGTGCCAGCAGCCTAATCGAGGCGGCTAATGAAAAACTGTTTTTT. Amino acid sequence: CASSLIEAANEKLFF.

The genes are TRBV7-8 and TRBJ2-1; TRBD2 is a possible D gene (6 bases). The CDR3 runs to 15 residues. Germline V gives CDR1 SGHVS, CDR2 FQNEAQ. V dropped 1 base and J dropped 3 bases, with 10 bases sitting between them. The DNA for the CDR3 is TGTGCCAGCAGCTTAGGAGTGACTAGCTACAATGAGCAGTTCTTC. Its protein product is CASSLGVTSYNEQFF.

V gene TRBV6-1 combines with J gene TRBJ2-5, with D possibly matching TRBD2 (5 bases). The J call is doubtful: the DNA matches TRBJ2-7 better. The CDR3 contains 13 residues. Per the germline V gene, CDR1 is MNHNS and CDR2 is SASEGT. CDR3 DNA: TGTGCCAGCAGTGAAGTAAGCGGTTACGAGCAGTACTTC. Its translation: CASSEVSGYEQYF.

The V call is TRBV4-1, the J call TRBJ1-5; unclear D gene. CDR3 length: 17 amino acids. From germline, CDR1 is MGHRA and CDR2 YSYEKL. The germline V and J ends were trimmed by 0 bases and 0 bases, with 12 bases remaining between them. The CDR3: CASSQDWTGYSNQPQHF. In DNA form, the CDR3 reads TGCGCCAGCAGCCAAGACTGGACGGGATATAGCAATCAGCCCCAGCATTTT.

J is TRBJ1-4 and V is TRBV18, with a tentative D call TRBD1 (5 bases). CDR1 is KGHSH, CDR2 LQKENI, per germline. V was pared by 6 bases and J by 0 bases, with 11 bases between. The CDR3 loop spans 15 amino acids. CDR3 region: CASSSGYATNEKLFF. CDR3 DNA: TGTGCCAGCTCGTCAGGGTATGCAACTAATGAAAAACTGTTTTTT.

This chain links TRBV5-4 with TRBJ2-7, with 7 bases fitting TRBD2. The germline V gene has CDR1 SGHNT and CDR2 YYREEE (reference sequence). V shed 0 bases, J shed 9 bases, and the junction held 15 bases outside the gene matches. This CDR3 is 16 amino acids long. The CDR3 DNA is TGTGCCAGCAGCTTGGAGCTGCTAGCGGCTAGGGTTCGGCAGTACTTC. This codes for CASSLELLAARVRQYF. Complete variable domain (other parts from reference TRBV5-4 and TRBJ2-7): ETGVTQSPTHLIKTRGQQVTLRCSSQSGHNTVSWYQQALGQGPQFIFQYYREEENGRGNFPPRFSGLQFPNYSSELNVNALELDDSALYLCASSLELLAARVRQYFGPGTRLTVT.

This clone was counted once. V is TRBV6-1 and J is TRBJ2-1; TRBD2 matches 10 bases. V shed 8 bases, J shed 7 bases, and the junction held 11 bases outside the gene matches. The germline CDR1 and CDR2 sequences are MNHNS and SASEGT. This CDR3 has 15 amino acids. CDR3 sequence reads: CASRITSGVVNEQFF. In DNA form, the CDR3 reads TGTGCCAGCCGGATCACTAGCGGGGTTGTTAATGAGCAGTTCTTC.

The rearrangement links TRBV5-1 to TRBJ1-6; 7 nucleotides align to TRBD1. The trim removed 4 bases at V and 9 bases at J, leaving 10 bases unmatched. The germline V gene has CDR1 SGHRS and CDR2 YFSETQ. The CDR3 sequence is 15 residues long. This chain's CDR3 is CASSQDPGGSSPLHF. The CDR3 region has the DNA TGCGCCAGCAGCCAGGATCCAGGGGGTAGTTCACCCCTCCACTTT.

J is TRBJ2-7 and V is TRBV11-2; a possible D gene is TRBD2 (7 bases). The CDR3 covers 14 residues. With 5 bases removed from V and 3 bases from J, the gap between germline ends came to 14 bases. CDR1 SGHAT and CDR2 FQNNGV come from the germline V gene. The chain's CDR3 is CASSPGGQFYEQYF. The CDR3 DNA reads as TGTGCCAGCAGCCCGGGAGGACAGTTCTACGAGCAGTACTTC.